This TCR beta chain was sequenced for a study of shared clonotypes between healthy human individuals. Overall study findings and caveats: Generation probabilities of non-shared clonotypes were lower (relative to those shared by all four donors).

Assay execution proceeded at the deep level. Generated by immunoSEQ multiplex PCR, the TCRdb table keeps only in-frame clones and is missing some. The data contain about 680,000 clones, around three quarters of them singletons. The study separated CD4+ cells into CD45RA+ naive and CD45RA-negative memory subsets. This clone has just a few counts. Its antigen is undetermined. Sequencing was done on a sample of memory CD4+ T cells sorted from blood. The sample's subset: CD45RA-negative fraction. This TCR was sampled from a woman in her 30s in good health.

The CDR3 spells CASSESGTGWSWKDIQYF. CDR3 bases: TGTGCCAGCAGTGAAAGTGGGACAGGGTGGTCGTGGAAGGACATTCAGTACTTC. This chain connects TRBV6-1 to TRBJ2-4; 9 nucleotides match TRBD1. From germline, CDR1 is MNHNS and CDR2 SASEGT. The CDR3 spans 18 residues. V lost 2 bases, J lost 8 bases, and 16 bases stayed unmatched.